These 19 T cell receptor beta chains originate from one sample sequenced in a study of Graves' ophthalmopathy and Graves' hyperthyroidism. Investigators amplified TCR beta CDR3 regions from RNA transcripts. The first round was an RT-PCR with HTBI primers, and the second round was a multiplex PCR. TCRdb redid the calling of the multiplex PCR reads with MiXCR, one entry per CDR3 protein. Seen here are around 1.1 million distinct CDR3 sequences, 35% to 45% observed once, and the top ten hold 11%. The sequencing sample was made of peripheral blood or thyroid tissue (not recorded which). The receptor source for this set is an adult man with Graves' hyperthyroidism.

The chain carries TRBV29-1 and TRBJ1-1; the match to TRBD1 covers 11 bases. Germline CDR1 and CDR2: SQVTM and ANQGSEA. This CDR3 spans 16 amino acids. V gave up 4 bases and J gave up 1 base; unmatched junction bases: 8. The CDR3 sequence is CSVGPGTGGRNTEAFF. In DNA form, the CDR3 reads TGCAGCGTTGGACCCGGGACAGGGGGTAGGAACACTGAAGCTTTCTTT.

This clonotype was observed many times. This CDR3 is CASSLGTYGELFF. The DNA of the CDR3 is TGCGCCAGCAGCTTAGGGACGTACGGGGAGCTGTTTTTT. The chain joins TRBV5-1 to TRBJ2-2; the D gene could be TRBD1 or TRBD2 (5 bases each). V lost 2 bases to trimming and J lost 7 bases, with 9 bases between them. Germline CDR1 is SGHRS and CDR2 is YFSETQ. The CDR3 consists of 13 residues.

The chain joins TRBV12-3 or TRBV12-4 to TRBJ1-4; unclear D gene. The CDR3 sequence is 14 residues long. Between the trimmed V and J ends, which lost 7 bases and 0 bases, there was a span of 9 bases. CDR3 in amino acids: CASTWGATNEKLFF. The CDR3 DNA follows: TGTGCCAGCACGTGGGGTGCAACTAATGAAAAACTGTTTTTT.

The chain employs TRBV20-1 and TRBJ1-1, with no clear D. The CDR3 length is 10 residues. The germline V gene has CDR1 DFQATT and CDR2 SNEGSKA (reference sequence). CDR3 sequence reads: CMFRYTEAFF. The CDR3 DNA reads TGCATGTTTAGGTACACTGAAGCTTTCTTT.

J is TRBJ1-3 and V is TRBV2, with 7 bases fitting TRBD1. This CDR3 has 16 amino acids. With V trimmed by 6 bases and J by 4 bases, 12 bases remained unmatched. Per the germline V gene, CDR1 is SNHLY and CDR2 is FYNNEI. The CDR3: CASSLAGTVSGNTIYF. CDR3 DNA sequence: TGTGCCAGCAGCTTAGCCGGGACAGTGTCCGGAAACACCATATATTTT.

Of note for this clonotype: The junction and the germline gene differ at one end; a read error may be behind it. The V gene is TRBV7-8, the J gene TRBJ2-5; tentatively, D is TRBD2 (7 bases). Germline loops: CDR1 SGHVS, CDR2 FQNEAQ. This CDR3 contains 14 residues. The CDR3 is CVSSLGGAQETQYF. The CDR3 DNA sequence: TGTGTCAGCAGCTTAGGGGGGGCGCAGGAGACCCAGTACTTC.

This chain connects TRBV2 to TRBJ1-1; TRBD1 agrees at 8 bases. Germline V gene data show CDR1 as SNHLY and CDR2 as FYNNEI. V trimming: 6 bases; J trimming: 0 bases; junction bases outside the gene matches: 6. The CDR3 runs to 15 residues. The CDR3 DNA reads TGTGCCAGCAGCCAGGGACAGGAGGTGAACACTGAAGCTTTCTTT. Its translation is CASSQGQEVNTEAFF.

CDR3: CASTSFTHLNTEAFF. In DNA, the CDR3 is TGTGCCAGCACCAGCTTCACTCACCTCAACACTGAAGCTTTCTTT. This chain joins TRBV5-6 and TRBJ1-1, with no clear D. CDR1 is SGHDT, CDR2 YYEEEE, per germline. V lost 6 bases to trimming and J lost 2 bases, with 17 bases between them. The CDR3 has 15 residues.

This clonotype was detected many times. The chain uses TRBV11-2 and TRBJ2-6; no reliable D call. The V end was cut by 1 base, the J end by 0 bases, with 4 bases between. Germline CDR1 SGHAT, CDR2 FQNNGV. There are 15 residues in the CDR3. CDR3 DNA: TGTGCCAGCAGCTTAGCGCGCTCTGGGGCCAACGTCCTGACTTTC. Its translation: CASSLARSGANVLTF.

This clonotype appeared many times. CDR3 in DNA: TGCGCCAGCGCAACCGGGGCAGCAAACTATGGCTACACCTTC. This translates into CASATGAANYGYTF. The chain combines TRBV5-1 with TRBJ1-2, with D perhaps TRBD1 (5 bases). The ends were cut back, 7 bases at V and 2 bases at J, with 15 bases in the middle. The CDR3 extends over 14 amino acids. Germline CDR1 reads SGHRS; CDR2 reads YFSETQ.

The DNA for the CDR3 is TGCAGTGCTAGGCGCGGGGCCAACGTCCTGACTTTC. Translation: CSARRGANVLTF. J is TRBJ2-6 and V is TRBV20-1; no reliable D call. Germline CDR1 and CDR2: DFQATT and SNEGSKA (reference sequence). V shed 3 bases and J shed 4 bases, with 4 bases lying between them. CDR3 length: 12 residues.

This clonotype has at least ten counts. The chain has TRBV29-1 and TRBJ1-2; no firm D call. Germline loops: CDR1 SQVTM, CDR2 ANQGSEA. The CDR3 covers 11 residues. Trimming removed 4 bases at V and 7 bases at J, with 10 bases between. CDR3 bases: TGCAGCGTTGGTTCAAAAGGTGGCTACACCTTC. This encodes CSVGSKGGYTF. Full variable domain (remainder filled in from reference TRBV29-1 and TRBJ1-2): SAVISQKPSRDICQRGTSLTIQCQVDSQVTMMFWYRQQPGQSLTLIATANQGSEATYESGFVIDKFPISRPNLTFSTLTVSNMSPEDSSIYLCSVGSKGGYTFGSGTRLTVV.

This clonotype was seen many times. This chain links TRBV24-1 with TRBJ1-5, with TRBD1 matching 9 bases. In germline, CDR1 is KGHDR, CDR2 SFDVKD. The CDR3 length is 14 residues. The junction had 6 bases not matched to a gene; V was cut back by 7 bases and J by 6 bases. The CDR3 coding sequence is TGTGCCACCAGGGGACAGGGCGCCGGTCAGCCCCAGCATTTT. Translation: CATRGQGAGQPQHF.

This clonotype was seen many times. The chain has TRBV20-1 and TRBJ1-3, with no clear D. The CDR3 sequence is 13 residues long. Trimming shortened V by 5 bases and J by 0 bases, and 8 bases separated the two germline ends. Germline V lookup: CDR1 DFQATT, CDR2 SNEGSKA (reference sequence). CDR3 residues: CSALLASGNTIYF. The CDR3 DNA reads TGCAGTGCTCTACTCGCCTCTGGAAACACCATATATTTT.

Many counts were recorded for this clonotype. This chain links TRBV29-1 with TRBJ2-7; D call uncertain. Trimming removed 1 base from V and 3 bases from J, with 4 bases in between. The CDR3 length is 11 residues. CDR1 and CDR2 (germline): SQVTM, ANQGSEA. Here the CDR3 DNA reads TGCAGCGTTGAAGCGTTCTACGAGCAGTACTTC. Translated, it gives CSVEAFYEQYF.

The chain employs TRBV7-9 and TRBJ1-1, with D tentatively TRBD1 (5 bases). V was trimmed by 0 bases and J by 5 bases, leaving 13 bases between them. Germline values: CDR1 SEHNR, CDR2 FQNEAQ (reference sequence). The CDR3 is 15 residues long. CDR3: CASSLAQGVSTEAFF. DNA of the CDR3: TGTGCCAGCAGCTTAGCCCAGGGTGTAAGTACTGAAGCTTTCTTT.

The V gene is TRBV13, the J gene TRBJ2-7, with D possibly being TRBD2 (8 bases). The ends were cut back, 5 bases at V and 4 bases at J, with 21 bases in the middle. This CDR3 spans 16 amino acids. CDR1 and CDR2 from the germline V gene are PRHDT and FYEKMQ (reference sequence). DNA of the CDR3: TGTGCCAGCAGCGAAAGGGACAGCGGGAGAGGGTACGAGCAGTACTTC. It specifies CASSERDSGRGYEQYF. Complete variable domain (other parts from reference TRBV13 and TRBJ2-7): AAGVIQSPRHLIKEKRETATLKCYPIPRHDTVYWYQQGPGQDPQFLISFYEKMQSDKGSIPDRFSAQQFSDYHSELNMSSLELGDSALYFCASSERDSGRGYEQYFGPGTRLTVT.

This clonotype was observed many times. J is TRBJ1-1 and V is TRBV6-5, with D hard to call. The CDR3 covers 15 residues. Germline V gene lookup returns CDR1 MNHEY and CDR2 SVGAGI. Trimming took off 6 bases at V and 4 bases at J, with 18 bases between the two ends. DNA of the CDR3: TGTGCCAGCAGCGGACGGCCCGCGGGCGGCACTGAAGCTTTCTTT. Amino acid sequence: CASSGRPAGGTEAFF.

In its sample, this clonotype was seen many times. The J gene is TRBJ2-7, the V gene TRBV11-2; 13 positions match TRBD2. The CDR3 runs 13 residues. Germline CDR1 reads SGHAT; CDR2 reads FQNNGV. The J segment lost 4 bases and the V segment lost 8 bases, leaving 2 bases of the junction unmatched. The CDR3 protein is CASGLAGEYEQYF. For the CDR3, the DNA is TGTGCCAGCGGACTAGCGGGAGAGTACGAGCAGTACTTC.